This T cell receptor beta chain was sequenced in a study of T cell changes during pregnancy in multiple sclerosis. The protocol was immunoSEQ multiplex PCR, while the TCRdb copy is restricted to in-frame clones and leaves out a portion. This repertoire shows roughly 38,000 clones, approximately 90% found once; its top ten account for 26%. Trimming cost V 0 bases and J 6 bases; bases outside gene matches: 5. The length of the CDR3 is 14 residues. Per germline, CDR1 MGHRA and CDR2 YSYEKL. This clone was recorded only once. Sequencing used CD8+ T cells from peripheral blood mononuclear cells, obtained before pregnancy. This receptor was obtained from a female donor with multiple sclerosis, enrolled in a pregnancy study. The V and J genes are TRBV4-1 and TRBJ2-7; 7 nucleotides align to TRBD2. The CDR3 nucleotides read TGCGCCAGCAGCCAAGATCTGGGAGGGAGCGAGCAGTACTTC. This codes for CASSQDLGGSEQYF.